The clone carrying this TCR beta chain was recorded only once. Data came from immunoSEQ multiplex PCR; TCRdb stores just in-frame clones and leaves some out. The data hold some 230,000 clones, with approximately 80% observed a single time. These data are taken from a study of blood T cell repertoires in COVID-19. Study background: In each case, the material was cDNA or gDNA derived from T cells, B-cell-depleted T cells, or PBMCs.

The CDR3 is made up of 11 amino acids. V lost 6 bases to trimming and J lost 8 bases; unmatched junction nucleotides: 3. This sequence originates from a woman between 35 and 50 years old with acute COVID-19. Sequenced: PBMCs or T cells enriched from blood (not recorded which). This chain links TRBV12-3 or TRBV12-4 with TRBJ1-1, with 7 bases fitting TRBD1. The CDR3 here is CASSRRGEAFF. CDR3 sequence (DNA): TGTGCCAGCAGCCGCAGGGGGGAAGCTTTCTTT.